This T cell receptor beta chain was sequenced in a study of cytomegalovirus exposure and HLA in healthy donors. About this clone itself: What it binds is unknown.

Primers: 60 Vbeta forward and 13 Jbeta reverse. Profiling relied on immunoSEQ multiplex PCR, and the TCRdb table lists in-frame clones only, not all of them. In the table there are roughly 230,000 clones, over 75% of which are singletons. Germline loops: CDR1 SEHNR, CDR2 FQNEAQ (reference sequence). This CDR3 has 18 amino acids. V gave up 5 bases and J gave up 6 bases; unmatched junction bases: 21. Findings and limits, study-wide: Rare TCR sequences predominated, though certain public TCRs were found in many donors. In vitro checks showed that a few CMV-associated chains really do target CMV antigens. It was in a later analysis that TCR association rates were seen to vary by HLA locus, highest for DRB1 and lowest for HLA-C.

The sequence was obtained from a boy younger than 18 in good health and CMV-seronegative. Material for sequencing was PBMCs. The gene calls are TRBV7-9 and TRBJ1-2; 7 bases are a match to TRBD1. CDR3 bases: TGTGCCAGCAGCACAAGCCGGGACAGCCTAAAAGGGAGTAATGGCTACACCTTC. Translated, it gives CASSTSRDSLKGSNGYTF. Using reference TRBV7-9 and TRBJ1-2 for the parts outside the CDR3, the full variable domain is DTGVSQNPRHKITKRGQNVTFRCDPISEHNRLYWYRQTLGQGPEFLTYFQNEAQLEKSRLLSDRFSAERPKGSFSTLEIQRTEQGDSAMYLCASSTSRDSLKGSNGYTFGSGTRLTVV.